There are a few counts of the clone carrying this T cell receptor beta chain. Its antigen is unknown. Relative to the germline gene, one junction end is altered; a read error may explain this. Source study methods: CDR3 was compared across clinicopathological groups, and the resulting differences were used to build a distant-metastasis classifier for papillary thyroid cancer. TCRdb reassembled clones from the PCR reads with MiXCR. TCRdb assigned the V and J calls; the authors' analysis was not used. This sample yields 30,000 or so clones, of which roughly 29% are seen a single time; 7.8% belongs to the top ten. The data were obtained in a study of metastatic and nonmetastatic thyroid tumors. Whole-study context: The study looked at repertoires side by side in blood and in tumor or nodule tissue from malignant and benign thyroid patients. Findings and caveats of the study: The reported finding was significantly higher TCR beta diversity in malignant thyroid tumors relative to benign nodules, in blood and tumor.

The CDR3 covers 14 residues. The germline V gene has CDR1 MDHEN and CDR2 SYDVKM. Treatment of any kind had been given to no patient before thyroid surgery. Specimen: blood. The source of this sequence is a female donor with papillary thyroid cancer or a benign thyroid nodule (not recorded which). Some clones in this sample may be carry-over from other donors' samples. The gene calls are TRBV28 and TRBJ1-2, with D uncertain. CDR3 protein: CASRRSRVWDGHTF. The CDR3 DNA reads as TGTGCCAGCAGGCGTTCGAGGGTTTGGGATGGCCACACCTTC.